One sample yielded the 21 T cell receptor beta chains listed below, sequenced in a study of T cells in localized non-small cell lung cancer. Using immunoSEQ multiplex PCR, the repertoire was profiled, and TCRdb retains in-frame clones only, with some absent. The profile shows 35,000 to 45,000 clones, 86% of them singletons. The sample was peripheral blood, taken before any cancer treatment. The receptor source for this set is a woman aged 18 to 55 with stage III lung adenocarcinoma.

V gene TRBV11-2 combines with J gene TRBJ2-3; possibly TRBD2 for D (5 bases). Germline CDR1 reads SGHAT; CDR2 reads FQNNGV. The CDR3 totals 16 residues. The V and J ends lost 8 bases and 2 bases respectively, with 20 bases between them. The DNA of the CDR3 is TGTGCCAGCGGGCTCGAGGGCCTTCGCACCACAGATACGCAGTATTTT. Protein: CASGLEGLRTTDTQYF.

This rearrangement joins TRBV6-6 to TRBJ1-5, with D uncertain. The CDR3 length is 13 residues. V was cut by 6 bases and J by 9 bases, with 15 bases left in between. Per the germline V gene, CDR1 is MNHNY and CDR2 is SVGAGI (reference sequence). CDR3 sequence: CASRDRTAGPQHF. Written as DNA, the CDR3 is TGTGCCAGCAGGGACCGGACCGCCGGGCCCCAGCATTTT.

This clone was seen just once. The V call is TRBV6-5, the J call TRBJ1-4, with D possibly being TRBD1 (5 bases). V lost 2 bases to trimming and J lost 8 bases, with 18 bases between them. This CDR3 is 16 amino acids long. Germline V gene data show CDR1 as MNHEY and CDR2 as SVGAGI. CDR3 in amino acids: CASSYEPQGRNEKLFF. In DNA, the CDR3 is TGTGCCAGCAGTTACGAACCCCAGGGTAGAAACGAAAAACTGTTTTTT.

This chain joins TRBV2 and TRBJ1-1, with TRBD1 identical over 7 bases. V was clipped by 6 bases and J by 4 bases; unmatched bases: 8. The CDR3 length is 14 residues. In germline, CDR1 is SNHLY, CDR2 FYNNEI. Written as DNA, the CDR3 is TGTGCCAGCAGATCCCGGGACAGACGCACTGAAGCTTTCTTT. Residues: CASRSRDRRTEAFF. Variable domain in full (rest from reference TRBV2 and TRBJ1-1): EPEVTQTPSHQVTQMGQEVILRCVPISNHLYFYWYRQILGQKVEFLVSFYNNEISEKSEIFDDQFSVERPDGSNFTLKIRSTKLEDSAMYFCASRSRDRRTEAFFGQGTRLTVV.

CDR3 sequence reads: CSVVGLVGGEQYF. The CDR3 nucleotides are TGCAGCGTTGTTGGTCTGGTCGGCGGGGAGCAGTACTTC. The J gene is TRBJ2-7, the V gene TRBV29-1, with D possibly being TRBD2 (5 bases). V was trimmed by 4 bases and J by 7 bases, leaving 17 bases between them. Germline V CDR1 and CDR2: SQVTM, ANQGSEA. CDR3 size: 13 residues.

This rearrangement joins TRBV5-6 to TRBJ1-6, with D uncertain. The CDR3 runs 14 residues. V was trimmed by 4 bases and J by 8 bases, leaving 13 bases between them. Looked up from germline, CDR1 is SGHDT and CDR2 is YYEEEE. The CDR3 loop is CASSTQQSDSPLHF. The CDR3 nucleotides read TGTGCCAGCAGCACCCAGCAGTCTGATTCACCCCTCCACTTT.

The chain has TRBV2 and TRBJ1-2; a possible D gene is TRBD1 (6 bases). The germline CDR1 and CDR2 sequences are SNHLY and FYNNEI. V was shortened by 5 bases and J by 3 bases, with 10 bases between the two germline ends. The CDR3 runs 13 residues. CDR3 protein: CASSRGFDYGYTF. CDR3 sequence (DNA): TGTGCCAGCAGTAGGGGGTTTGACTATGGCTACACCTTC.

The chain recombines TRBV7-2 with TRBJ1-5, with D perhaps matching TRBD1 (5 bases). Germline-derived CDR1 and CDR2 are SGHTA and FQGNSA. The CDR3 is 12 residues long. V was pared by 4 bases and J by 10 bases, with 11 bases between. CDR3 coding DNA: TGTGCCAGCAGCTCGACAGCCGTCCCCCAGCATTTT. It codes for CASSSTAVPQHF.

The V call is TRBV5-1, the J call TRBJ2-1; TRBD2 is a possible D gene (7 bases). This CDR3 is built from 16 residues. Per the germline V gene, CDR1 is SGHRS and CDR2 is YFSETQ. Trimming cost V 4 bases and J 2 bases, with 16 bases left between them. The CDR3, as DNA: TGCGCCAGCAGCCTCGAAGGGGAGGGGGCCTACAATGAGCAGTTCTTC. The encoded protein is CASSLEGEGAYNEQFF.

This chain uses TRBV30 with TRBJ1-5; D is unclear. Germline lookup yields CDR1 GTSNPN and CDR2 SVGIG (reference sequence). The CDR3 spans 13 residues. V lost 0 bases, J lost 4 bases, and 7 bases lay in between. The CDR3 loop reads CAWSVIENQPQHF. The CDR3 DNA is TGTGCCTGGAGTGTAATTGAGAATCAGCCCCAGCATTTT.

V and J are TRBV6-6 and TRBJ1-4; TRBD1 is a possible D gene (6 bases). Per the germline V gene, CDR1 is MNHNY and CDR2 is SVGAGI (reference sequence). The CDR3 totals 16 residues. The V end lost 4 bases, the J end lost 7 bases, and 19 bases lay between the germline ends. Here the CDR3 DNA reads TGTGCCAGCAGTTCCCCGGGGCAGGGGCTCGGTGAAAAACTGTTTTTT. It yields the protein CASSSPGQGLGEKLFF.

This rearrangement joins TRBV4-1 to TRBJ2-1; a weak D match, TRBD1 (5 bases). Germline V gene lookup returns CDR1 MGHRA and CDR2 YSYEKL. The V gene lost 6 bases and the J gene lost 6 bases, with 21 bases spanning the gap. The CDR3 is 16 amino acids. This CDR3 is CASSVLGQGGSNEQFF. Written as DNA, the CDR3 is TGCGCCAGCAGTGTTTTAGGGCAGGGTGGATCCAATGAGCAGTTCTTC.

This clone occurred once. CDR3 residues: CASSLRVDTGELFF. The CDR3 DNA follows: TGTGCCAGCAGCTTACGAGTGGACACCGGGGAGCTGTTTTTT. The V call is TRBV5-8, the J call TRBJ2-2; no clear D. Trimming took off 2 bases at V and 3 bases at J, with 8 bases between the two ends. CDR1 and CDR2 (germline): SGHTS, YDEGEE. The length of the CDR3 is 14 residues.

This chain joins TRBV19 and TRBJ2-3; maybe TRBD2 (6 bases). V shed 3 bases and J shed 0 bases, with 7 bases lying between them. CDR1 and CDR2 (germline): LNHDA, SQIVND (reference sequence). The CDR3 consists of 14 residues. CDR3 in DNA: TGTGCCAGTAGTATTGGGGGGAGCACAGATACGCAGTATTTT. Translated, it gives CASSIGGSTDTQYF.

The chain uses TRBV7-2 and TRBJ1-5; D gene uncertain. This CDR3 is built from 15 residues. Germline V gene data show CDR1 as SGHTA and CDR2 as FQGNSA. The V gene lost 2 bases and the J gene lost 2 bases, with 10 bases spanning the gap. Here the CDR3 DNA reads TGTGCCAGCAGCTTAAGTTCAGGTGGCAATCAGCCCCAGCATTTT. Translating gives CASSLSSGGNQPQHF.

The chain couples TRBV6-5 to TRBJ1-2, with 7 bases fitting TRBD1. V lost 6 bases to trimming and J lost 4 bases; unmatched junction nucleotides: 2. The germline gives CDR1 MNHEY, CDR2 SVGAGI. The CDR3 totals 12 residues. The CDR3 DNA reads as TGTGCCAGCAGCCGGACAGGCTATGGCTACACCTTC. It yields the protein CASSRTGYGYTF.

The chain recombines TRBV27 with TRBJ2-1; 11 bases match TRBD2. With V trimmed by 6 bases and J by 4 bases, 14 bases remained unmatched. CDR3 length equals 18 residues. From germline, CDR1 is MNHEY and CDR2 SMNVEV (reference sequence). The CDR3 DNA sequence: TGTGCCAGCAGCCCCCTGTGGATTAGCGGGGGGGTTTACAATGAGCAGTTCTTC. Amino acids: CASSPLWISGGVYNEQFF.

The CDR3 region has the DNA TGTGCCAGCAGCCAACCGCACCCTGGGGAGCAGTTCTTC. Translation: CASSQPHPGEQFF. The chain joins TRBV6-5 to TRBJ2-1; D is unresolved. This CDR3 comprises 13 residues. The V gene's germline CDR1 is MNHEY and CDR2 SVGAGI. Trimming shortened V by 6 bases and J by 10 bases, and 16 bases separated the two germline ends.

The rearrangement uses TRBV21-1 and TRBJ1-1; TRBD1 was called by the table and not checked on the DNA. TRBV21-1 is an annotated pseudogene. The CDR3 spans 14 residues. As DNA, the CDR3 is TGTGCCAGCAGCGAAGGGACAGTGAACACTGAAGCTTTCTTT. Protein product: CASSEGTVNTEAFF.

The chain couples TRBV30 to TRBJ2-7; 8 bases fit TRBD1. Trimming cost V 3 bases and J 5 bases; bases outside gene matches: 9. The CDR3 contains 14 residues. The germline V gene encodes CDR1 GTSNPN and CDR2 SVGIG (reference sequence). The CDR3 DNA reads as TGTGCCTGGAGGGACTGGACAGGGCTCCACGAGCAGTACTTC. This sequence encodes CAWRDWTGLHEQYF.

The chain joins TRBV21-1 to TRBJ2-2; the table's TRBD2 call for D was not verified on the DNA. TRBV21-1 is recorded as a pseudogene. The CDR3 runs to 13 residues. CDR3 sequence reads: CASSRGRSGELFF. CDR3 bases: TGTGCCAGCAGCAGAGGGAGATCCGGGGAGCTGTTTTTT.